The 18 T cell receptor beta chains below all came from one sample that was sequenced in a study of blood T cell repertoires in COVID-19. Sequencing used immunoSEQ multiplex PCR; TCRdb keeps in-frame clones, though not all of them. The sample shows approximately 130,000 clones, about 83% of them seen only once. Sequenced input: peripheral blood. These receptors originate from a man in his sixties with acute or convalescent COVID-19.

This chain connects TRBV3-1 (or the pseudogene TRBV3-2) to TRBJ2-2, with D perhaps matching TRBD1 (5 bases). Trimming took off 1 base at V and 6 bases at J, with 15 bases between the two ends. Germline CDR1 is LGHDT and CDR2 is YNNKEL (reference sequence). This CDR3 region has 16 residues. The CDR3 region is CASSQGTGSYAGELFF. The CDR3 DNA is TGTGCCAGCAGCCAAGGTACAGGATCCTACGCCGGGGAGCTGTTTTTT.

The CDR3 coding sequence is TGTGCCAGCAGTGGCCAGGGAGGAGAGACCCAGTACTTC. Translation: CASSGQGGETQYF. The chain combines TRBV6-6 with TRBJ2-5; possible D gene TRBD2, 6 bases. CDR1 MNHNY and CDR2 SVGAGI come from the germline V gene (reference sequence). The CDR3 runs 13 residues. The V and J ends lost 5 bases and 4 bases respectively, with 11 bases between them.

The chain combines TRBV7-2 with TRBJ2-3; TRBD2 matches 9 bases. The CDR3 loop spans 14 amino acids. The ends lost 5 bases at V and 5 bases at J; junction bases unmatched: 5. Germline V CDR1 and CDR2: SGHTA, FQGNSA. CDR3 sequence reads: CASSKRLAEDTQYF. The CDR3 nucleotides read TGTGCCAGCAGCAAACGACTAGCGGAAGATACGCAGTATTTT.

The rearrangement links TRBV7-9 to TRBJ2-5; D might be TRBD2 (6 bases). The CDR3 covers 15 residues. V was trimmed by 7 bases and J by 1 base, leaving 16 bases between them. The V gene's germline CDR1 is SEHNR and CDR2 FQNEAQ (reference sequence). This CDR3 reads CASTLSVGGQETQYF. The CDR3 DNA is TGTGCCAGCACCCTGTCAGTGGGGGGCCAAGAGACCCAGTACTTC.

The V and J genes are TRBV28 and TRBJ1-6, with a tentative D call TRBD1 (5 bases). The CDR3 consists of 14 residues. V dropped 2 bases and J dropped 6 bases, with 8 bases sitting between them. In germline, CDR1 is MDHEN, CDR2 SYDVKM. DNA of the CDR3: TGTGCCAGCAGTTTAGGAGGGGCTAATTCACCCCTCCACTTT. This translates into CASSLGGANSPLHF.

This clone was recorded only once. The chain uses TRBV10-3 and TRBJ1-1; TRBD1 is a possible D gene (6 bases). The CDR3 loop spans 13 amino acids. CDR1 and CDR2 from the germline V gene are ENHRY and SYGVKD. Trimming cost V 10 bases and J 11 bases, with 23 bases left between them. Here the CDR3 reads CASTGTKGERAFF. As DNA, the CDR3 is TGTGCCAGTACCGGGACAAAGGGGGAGAGGGCTTTCTTT.

V gene TRBV19 combines with J gene TRBJ2-4; D possibly corresponds to TRBD2 (5 bases). CDR1 and CDR2 from the germline V gene are LNHDA and SQIVND (reference sequence). The CDR3 contains 16 residues. Trimming removed 10 bases from V and 0 bases from J, with 19 bases in between. CDR3 amino acids: CATDGGPGLAKNIQYF. The DNA of the CDR3 is TGTGCCACCGACGGAGGACCGGGGTTAGCCAAAAACATTCAGTACTTC.

The J gene is TRBJ2-5, the V gene TRBV5-6; D gene uncertain. The germline V gene has CDR1 SGHDT and CDR2 YYEEEE. There are 14 residues in the CDR3. V shed 2 bases and J shed 5 bases, with 13 bases lying between them. DNA of the CDR3: TGTGCCAGCAGCTTAAAAGGTCCCGGGGAGACCCAGTACTTC. It is translated as CASSLKGPGETQYF.

The chain couples TRBV6-2 or TRBV6-3 to TRBJ2-3, with TRBD2 matching 8 bases. The germline gives CDR1 MNHEY, CDR2 SVGEGT. J lost 4 bases, V lost 0 bases, and 3 bases had no gene match. CDR3 length equals 15 residues. CDR3 in DNA: TGTGCCAGCAGTTACTCAAGCGGGAGCCCAGATACGCAGTATTTT. This gives the protein CASSYSSGSPDTQYF.

The V call is TRBV13, the J call TRBJ1-2; 9 nucleotides line up with TRBD1. The J segment lost 4 bases and the V segment lost 6 bases, leaving 9 bases of the junction unmatched. CDR1 PRHDT and CDR2 FYEKMQ come from the germline V gene (reference sequence). The CDR3 runs to 15 residues. The CDR3 loop reads CASRSGDRVPYGYTF. CDR3 DNA: TGTGCCAGCAGGTCCGGGGACAGGGTCCCCTATGGCTACACCTTC.

The chain combines TRBV6-5 with TRBJ2-2; 9 nucleotides match TRBD1. Germline CDR1 reads MNHEY; CDR2 reads SVGAGI. The CDR3 extends over 13 amino acids. With V trimmed by 8 bases and J by 7 bases, 5 bases remained unmatched. CDR3 residues: CASGDREVGELFF. The CDR3 DNA follows: TGTGCCAGCGGGGACAGGGAGGTCGGGGAGCTGTTTTTT.

J is TRBJ2-6 and V is TRBV9; the match to TRBD1 covers 7 bases. CDR1 is SGDLS and CDR2 is YYNGEE in the germline V gene. J was trimmed by 3 bases and V by 6 bases; bases with no gene match: 9. CDR3 size: 16 residues. CDR3 loop: CASTSPWDSGANVLTF. In DNA, the CDR3 is TGTGCCAGCACCTCCCCCTGGGACAGTGGGGCCAACGTCCTGACTTTC.

The CDR3: CASSIEPAGTGVYGYTF. CDR3 nucleotide sequence: TGTGCCAGTAGTATAGAACCGGCCGGGACAGGGGTTTATGGCTACACCTTC. The V gene is TRBV19, the J gene TRBJ1-2; 10 nucleotides line up with TRBD1. Unmatched junction bases numbered 9, after V lost 0 bases and J lost 5 bases. CDR3 length equals 17 residues. Germline assignment: CDR1 LNHDA and CDR2 SQIVND (reference sequence).

This rearrangement joins TRBV7-3 to TRBJ2-5, with unresolved D. The ends were cut back, 4 bases at V and 5 bases at J, with 11 bases in the middle. The germline V gene encodes CDR1 SGHTA and CDR2 FQGTGA. The CDR3 has 13 amino acids. The CDR3 DNA sequence: TGTGCCAGCAGCTATCGACACACGGAGACCCAGTACTTC. This encodes CASSYRHTETQYF.

J is TRBJ2-1 and V is TRBV5-1, with 13 bases aligning to TRBD2. CDR1 and CDR2 (germline): SGHRS, YFSETQ. Trimming at V came to 4 bases and at J to 6 bases, leaving 7 bases not matched to a gene. The CDR3 is 16 amino acids. CDR3 nucleotides: TGCGCCAGCAGCCCCCAAGGACTAGCGGGAGCCAATGAGCAGTTCTTC. Translated, it gives CASSPQGLAGANEQFF.

This chain connects TRBV28 to TRBJ2-7; tentatively, D is TRBD1 (5 bases). Deletions cut 4 bases from V and 4 bases from J, with 17 bases between. The CDR3 loop spans 15 amino acids. CDR1 and CDR2 (germline): MDHEN, SYDVKM. The CDR3 region has the DNA TGTGCCAGCAGTTATATGAGGACATCCGGGTACGAGCAGTACTTC. The encoded protein is CASSYMRTSGYEQYF.

Comment on this clone: At one boundary the junction diverges from the germline segment, which might be a read error. The CDR3 reads CASSLYELAGVNEQFF. In DNA form, the CDR3 reads TGTGCTAGCAGCTTATACGAACTAGCGGGAGTTAATGAGCAGTTCTTC. V is TRBV7-7 and J is TRBJ2-1; TRBD2 matches at 11 bases. CDR3 length: 16 residues. Per the germline V gene, CDR1 is SSHAT and CDR2 is FNYEAQ (reference sequence).

V usage is TRBV19 and J usage is TRBJ2-2; tentative D call: TRBD2 (5 bases). Looked up from germline, CDR1 is LNHDA and CDR2 is SQIVND (reference sequence). Between the trimmed V and J ends, which lost 2 bases and 6 bases, there was a span of 16 bases. There are 16 residues in the CDR3. CDR3 in amino acids: CASSISGLTTAGELFF. The CDR3 nucleotides read TGTGCCAGTAGTATAAGTGGACTCACAACCGCCGGGGAGCTGTTTTTT.